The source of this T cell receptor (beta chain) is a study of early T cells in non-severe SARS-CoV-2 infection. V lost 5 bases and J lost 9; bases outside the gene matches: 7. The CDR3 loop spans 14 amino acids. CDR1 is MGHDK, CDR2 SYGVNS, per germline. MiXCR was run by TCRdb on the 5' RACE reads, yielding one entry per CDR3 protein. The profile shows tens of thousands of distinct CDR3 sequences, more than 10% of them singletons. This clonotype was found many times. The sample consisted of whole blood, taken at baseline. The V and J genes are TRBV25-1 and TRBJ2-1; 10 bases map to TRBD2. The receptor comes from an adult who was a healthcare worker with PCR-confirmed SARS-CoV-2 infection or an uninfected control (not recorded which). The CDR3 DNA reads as TGTGCCAGCAGTCAAGCGGGGGGGTTAGGTGAGCAGTTCTTC. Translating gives CASSQAGGLGEQFF.